This record looks at one TCR beta chain sequence and its context. It lacks a known antigen. The input lacks base qualities; no much larger clone sits a single base away. The method was the immunoSEQ multiplex PCR assay. In TCRdb, the immuneACCESS table is reduced to in-frame sequences with V and J assigned. These tables do not hold every clone; where another copy was compared, an unresolved V gene accounts for under half, and the others remain unexplained. This sample comprises 130,000 or so clones, about 88% of them detected only once. The ten largest make up about 3.4% of the sample. Ends trimmed: V by 2 bases, J by 8 bases; bases unmatched to a gene: 4. CDR1 is given as SQVTM and CDR2 as ANQGSEA, both from the germline V gene. The CDR3 spans 12 residues, from the cysteine through the phenylalanine. Just CDR3 DNA is preserved here, 36 bases in frame from base 1. These data come from a study of control samples from healthy donors and cancer patients (dated by TCRdb to the early 2020s).

The source of this sequence is a man over 45 in good health. The source material was blood. The chain links TRBV29-1 with TRBJ1-2; TRBD1 aligns with 8 central bases. The nucleotides are TGCAGCGTTGAATTGACAGGGGTCGGCTACACCTTC. Its protein reads: CSVELTGVGYTF. The variable domain in full, with residues beyond the CDR3 obtained from the reference TRBV29-1 and TRBJ1-2 genes, is SAVISQKPSRDICQRGTSLTIQCQVDSQVTMMFWYRQQPGQSLTLIATANQGSEATYESGFVIDKFPISRPNLTFSTLTVSNMSPEDSSIYLCSVELTGVGYTFGSGTRLTVV.